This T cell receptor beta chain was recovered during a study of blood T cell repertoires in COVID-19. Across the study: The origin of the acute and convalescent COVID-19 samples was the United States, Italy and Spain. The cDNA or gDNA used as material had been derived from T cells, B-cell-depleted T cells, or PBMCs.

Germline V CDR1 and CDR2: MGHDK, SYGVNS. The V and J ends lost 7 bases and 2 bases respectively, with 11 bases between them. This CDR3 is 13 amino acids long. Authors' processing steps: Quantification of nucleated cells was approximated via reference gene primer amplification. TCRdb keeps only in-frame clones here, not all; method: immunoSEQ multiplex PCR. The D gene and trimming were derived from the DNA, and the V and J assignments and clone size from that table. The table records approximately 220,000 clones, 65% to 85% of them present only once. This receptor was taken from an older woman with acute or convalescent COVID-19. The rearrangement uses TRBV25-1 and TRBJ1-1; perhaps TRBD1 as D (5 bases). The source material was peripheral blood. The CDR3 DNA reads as TGTGCCAGCATTAGCCAGGGAAACACTGAAGCTTTCTTT. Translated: CASISQGNTEAFF.